Listed here are 9 T cell receptor beta chains from one sample, sequenced in a study of blood T cell repertoires in COVID-19. Data came from immunoSEQ multiplex PCR; TCRdb stores just in-frame clones and leaves some out. The sample lists 98,000 or so clones, approximately 88% occurring once. The sample was peripheral blood. The receptors shown here come from a man in his 60s with acute or convalescent COVID-19.

This clone was observed a few times. The chain has TRBV29-1 and TRBJ1-1, with 8 bases aligning to TRBD1. V lost 7 bases, J lost 7 bases, and 8 bases stayed unmatched. CDR1 is SQVTM and CDR2 is ANQGSEA in the germline V gene. This CDR3 is built from 12 residues. The CDR3 DNA follows: TGCAGCGCCGAGGGACAGGAACTTGAAGCTTTCTTT. Translation gives CSAEGQELEAFF.

The chain links TRBV6-5 to TRBJ2-7, with 8 bases lining up with TRBD1. V trimming: 6 bases; J trimming: 7 bases; junction bases outside the gene matches: 5. The CDR3 contains 12 residues. Germline lookup yields CDR1 MNHEY and CDR2 SVGAGI. This CDR3 is CASRRDRWEQYV. CDR3 sequence (DNA): TGTGCCAGCAGGAGGGACAGGTGGGAGCAGTACGTC.

This clone was seen a few times. The chain combines TRBV5-1 with TRBJ2-3; D may be TRBD2 (5 bases). The ends were cut back, 0 bases at V and 0 bases at J, with 5 bases in the middle. The CDR3 loop spans 14 amino acids. Germline V gives CDR1 SGHRS, CDR2 YFSETQ. CDR3 sequence reads: CASSLGTSTDTQYF. The DNA for the CDR3 is TGCGCCAGCAGCTTGGGGACTAGCACAGATACGCAGTATTTT.

V gene TRBV5-1 combines with J gene TRBJ2-1; tentative D call: TRBD1 (5 bases). The CDR3 length is 12 residues. Germline V gene sequence: CDR1 SGHRS, CDR2 YFSETQ. Deletions cut 0 bases from V and 9 bases from J, with 7 bases between. As DNA, the CDR3 is TGCGCCAGCAGCTTGGAAGGGGCTGAGCAGTTCTTC. It specifies CASSLEGAEQFF.

The CDR3 protein is CASSYKRGPGELFF. CDR3 coding DNA: TGTGCCAGCAGTTACAAGAGGGGGCCCGGGGAGCTGTTTTTT. This chain connects TRBV6-6 to TRBJ2-2, with 7 bases aligning to TRBD1. CDR1 MNHNY and CDR2 SVGAGI come from the germline V gene (reference sequence). V was pared by 2 bases and J by 6 bases, with 3 bases of the junction left unmatched. CDR3 length equals 14 residues.

The chain has TRBV19 and TRBJ1-4, with unresolved D. The CDR3 has 14 amino acids. In germline, CDR1 is LNHDA, CDR2 SQIVND (reference sequence). V was clipped by 7 bases and J by 7 bases, with 16 bases between them. The CDR3 bases are TGTGCCAGTACTCCCCGAGGGTTTGGTGAAAAACTGTTTTTT. It is translated as CASTPRGFGEKLFF.

V gene TRBV15 combines with J gene TRBJ1-5; 7 positions match TRBD1. J was trimmed by 6 bases and V by 2 bases; bases with no gene match: 7. The CDR3 has 15 amino acids. The V gene's germline CDR1 is LNHNV and CDR2 YYDKDF (reference sequence). CDR3: CATSRTGVRGQPQHF. The CDR3 DNA reads as TGTGCCACCAGCAGAACAGGGGTGAGGGGTCAGCCCCAGCATTTT.

The rearrangement joins TRBV3-1 (or the pseudogene TRBV3-2) to TRBJ2-7; the D is unclear. Looked up from germline, CDR1 is LGHDT and CDR2 is YNNKEL (reference sequence). The CDR3 is made up of 15 amino acids. V was cut by 3 bases and J by 0 bases, with 12 bases left in between. The CDR3 here is CASSQGQASSYEQYV. The CDR3 DNA follows: TGTGCCAGCAGCCAGGGTCAGGCGAGCTCCTACGAGCAGTACGTC.

This clone was found a few times. The CDR3 reads CASSPAPHGLTGELFF. The CDR3 DNA is TGTGCCAGCAGCCCGGCTCCTCATGGGCTCACCGGGGAGCTGTTTTTT. The chain joins TRBV7-8 to TRBJ2-2, with D unresolved. The CDR3 covers 16 residues. Trimming took off 5 bases at V and 4 bases at J, with 17 bases between the two ends. CDR1 is SGHVS, CDR2 FQNEAQ, per germline.